This entry features one T cell receptor beta chain sequence. MiXCR was run by TCRdb on the RT-PCR reads, yielding one entry per CDR3 protein. The sample has 150,000 to 250,000 distinct CDR3 sequences, about 40% seen once. V lost 4 bases, J lost 0 bases, and 12 bases lay in between. This CDR3 is 16 amino acids long. Looked up from germline, CDR1 is MNHEY and CDR2 is SMNVEV (reference sequence). This sample is drawn from a study of patients and donors after allogeneic stem cell transplantation. The clonotype was recovered from a human donor who was either an allogeneic HSCT recipient or a stem cell or donor lymphocyte infusion donor (not recorded which). It is not recorded whose cells these are; they may come from a transplant donor. The V call is TRBV27, the J call TRBJ2-2; D might be TRBD2 (5 bases). The sample was blood, either unsorted or a sorted T cell fraction (not recorded which). CDR3 in amino acids: CASSSWAGANTGELFF. CDR3 bases: TGTGCCAGCAGTTCCTGGGCGGGTGCGAACACCGGGGAGCTGTTTTTT.